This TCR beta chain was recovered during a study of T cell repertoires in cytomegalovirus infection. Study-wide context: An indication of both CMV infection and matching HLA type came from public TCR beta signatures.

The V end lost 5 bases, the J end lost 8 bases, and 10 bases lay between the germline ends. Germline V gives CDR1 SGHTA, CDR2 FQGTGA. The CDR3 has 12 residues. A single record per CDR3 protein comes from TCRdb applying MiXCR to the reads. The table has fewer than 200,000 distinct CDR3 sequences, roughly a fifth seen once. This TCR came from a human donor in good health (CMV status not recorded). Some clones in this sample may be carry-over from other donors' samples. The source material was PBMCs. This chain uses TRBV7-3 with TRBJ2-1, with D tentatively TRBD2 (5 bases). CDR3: CASSETRDEQFF. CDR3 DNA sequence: TGTGCCAGCAGCGAAACGAGGGATGAGCAGTTCTTC.